This T cell receptor beta chain was identified during a study of blood T cell dynamics during melanoma immunotherapy. Some clones are missing from TCRdb's copy, which holds only in-frame ones; the method was immunoSEQ multiplex PCR. The table lists some 15,000 clones, about 89% of them singletons. Germline CDR1 reads SGHTA; CDR2 reads FQGTGA. V was trimmed by 3 bases and J by 4 bases, leaving 12 bases between them. CDR3 length equals 14 residues. Sample time point: pre-treatment baseline. Patients with prior systemic cancer treatment, concomitant immunosuppressants, or other active malignancies were excluded.

The chain has TRBV7-3 and TRBJ1-2; D is possibly TRBD1 (5 bases). The source was blood, collected from a patient treated with checkpoint blockade. This TCR was sampled from a human donor with melanoma. The CDR3 bases are TGTGCCAGCAGCTTCTCCCGGGACCTCTATGGCTACACCTTC. This translates into CASSFSRDLYGYTF. Combining the CDR3 with reference TRBV7-3 and TRBJ1-2 gives the whole variable domain GAGVSQTPSNKVTEKGKYVELRCDPISGHTALYWYRQSLGQGPEFLIYFQGTGAADDSGLPNDRFFAVRPEGSVSTLKIQRTERGDSAVYLCASSFSRDLYGYTFGSGTRLTVV.